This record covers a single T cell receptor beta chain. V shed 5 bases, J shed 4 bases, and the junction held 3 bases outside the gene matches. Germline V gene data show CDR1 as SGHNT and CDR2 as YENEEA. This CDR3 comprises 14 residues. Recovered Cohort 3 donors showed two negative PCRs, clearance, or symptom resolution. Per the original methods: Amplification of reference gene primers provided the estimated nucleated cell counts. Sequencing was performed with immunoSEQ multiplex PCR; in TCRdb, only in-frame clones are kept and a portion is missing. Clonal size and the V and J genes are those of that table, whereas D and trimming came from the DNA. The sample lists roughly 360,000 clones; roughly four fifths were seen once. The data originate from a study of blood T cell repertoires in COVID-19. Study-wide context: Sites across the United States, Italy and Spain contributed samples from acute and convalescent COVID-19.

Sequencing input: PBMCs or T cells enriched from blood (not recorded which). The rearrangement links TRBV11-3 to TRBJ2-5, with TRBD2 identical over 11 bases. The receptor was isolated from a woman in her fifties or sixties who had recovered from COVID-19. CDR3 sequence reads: CASSPGTSGETQYF. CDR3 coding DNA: TGTGCCAGCAGCCCCGGGACTAGCGGAGAGACCCAGTACTTC. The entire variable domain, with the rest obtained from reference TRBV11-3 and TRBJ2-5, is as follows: EAGVVQSPRYKIIEKKQPVAFWCNPISGHNTLYWYLQNLGQGPELLIRYENEEAVDDSQLPKDRFSAERLKGVDSTLKIQPAELGDSAVYLCASSPGTSGETQYFGPGTRLLVL.